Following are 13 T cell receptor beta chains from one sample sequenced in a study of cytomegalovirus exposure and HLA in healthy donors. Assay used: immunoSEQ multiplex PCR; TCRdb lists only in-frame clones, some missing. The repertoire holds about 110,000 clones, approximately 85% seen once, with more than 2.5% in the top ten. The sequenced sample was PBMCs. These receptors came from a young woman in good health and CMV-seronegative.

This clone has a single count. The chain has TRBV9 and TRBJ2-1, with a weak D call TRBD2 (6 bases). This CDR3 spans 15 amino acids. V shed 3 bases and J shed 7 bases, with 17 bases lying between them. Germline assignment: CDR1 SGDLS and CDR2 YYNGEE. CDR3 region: CASSASSASLNEQFF. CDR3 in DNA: TGTGCCAGCAGCGCTTCTAGCGCCTCCCTGAATGAGCAGTTCTTC. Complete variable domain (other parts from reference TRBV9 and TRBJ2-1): DSGVTQTPKHLITATGQRVTLRCSPRSGDLSVYWYQQSLDQGLQFLIQYYNGEERAKGNILERFSAQQFPDLHSELNLSSLELGDSALYFCASSASSASLNEQFFGPGTRLTVL.

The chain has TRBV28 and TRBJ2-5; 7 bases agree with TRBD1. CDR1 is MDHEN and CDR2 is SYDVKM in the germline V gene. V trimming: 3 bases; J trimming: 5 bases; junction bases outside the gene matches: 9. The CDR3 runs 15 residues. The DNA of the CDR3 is TGTGCCAGCAGTTTGGGAGCAGGGGGTATGGAGACCCAGTACTTC. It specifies CASSLGAGGMETQYF.

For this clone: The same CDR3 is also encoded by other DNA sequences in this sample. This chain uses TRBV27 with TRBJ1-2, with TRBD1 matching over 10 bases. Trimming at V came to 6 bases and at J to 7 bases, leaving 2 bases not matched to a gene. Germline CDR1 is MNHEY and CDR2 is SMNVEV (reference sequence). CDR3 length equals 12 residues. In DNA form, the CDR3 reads TGTGCCAGCAGCGGGACAGGGGTTGGCTACACCTTC. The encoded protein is CASSGTGVGYTF.

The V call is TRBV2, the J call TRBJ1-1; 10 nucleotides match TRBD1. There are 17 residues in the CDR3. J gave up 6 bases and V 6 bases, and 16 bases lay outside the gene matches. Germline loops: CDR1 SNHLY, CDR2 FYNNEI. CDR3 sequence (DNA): TGTGCCAGCAGATTCGGGACAGGGGCGGCATATTTTCCTGAAGCTTTCTTT. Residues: CASRFGTGAAYFPEAFF. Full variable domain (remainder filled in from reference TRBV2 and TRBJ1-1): EPEVTQTPSHQVTQMGQEVILRCVPISNHLYFYWYRQILGQKVEFLVSFYNNEISEKSEIFDDQFSVERPDGSNFTLKIRSTKLEDSAMYFCASRFGTGAAYFPEAFFGQGTRLTVV.

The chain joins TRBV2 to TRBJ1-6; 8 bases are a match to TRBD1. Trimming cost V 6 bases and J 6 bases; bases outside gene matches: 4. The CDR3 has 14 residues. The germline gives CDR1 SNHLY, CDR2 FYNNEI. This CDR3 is CASRETGVNSPLHF. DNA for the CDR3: TGTGCCAGCAGGGAGACAGGGGTTAATTCACCCCTCCACTTT.

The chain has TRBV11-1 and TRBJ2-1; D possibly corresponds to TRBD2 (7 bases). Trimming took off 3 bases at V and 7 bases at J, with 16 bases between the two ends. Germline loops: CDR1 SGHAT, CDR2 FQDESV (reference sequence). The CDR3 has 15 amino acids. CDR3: CASSFRGGLRNEQFF. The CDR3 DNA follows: TGTGCCAGCAGCTTTAGGGGGGGGCTAAGGAATGAGCAGTTCTTC.

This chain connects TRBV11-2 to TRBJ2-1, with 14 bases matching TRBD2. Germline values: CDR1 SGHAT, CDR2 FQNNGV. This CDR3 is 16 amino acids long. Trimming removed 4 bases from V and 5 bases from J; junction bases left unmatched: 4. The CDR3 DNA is TGTGCCAGCAGCTCGGGACTAGCGGGGGAAAACAATGAGCAGTTCTTC. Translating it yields CASSSGLAGENNEQFF.

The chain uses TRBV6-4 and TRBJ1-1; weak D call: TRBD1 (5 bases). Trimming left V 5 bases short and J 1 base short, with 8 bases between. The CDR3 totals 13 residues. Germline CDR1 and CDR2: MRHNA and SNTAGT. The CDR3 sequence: CASSRQPNTEAFF. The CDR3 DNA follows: TGTGCCAGCAGTCGACAGCCGAACACTGAAGCTTTCTTT.

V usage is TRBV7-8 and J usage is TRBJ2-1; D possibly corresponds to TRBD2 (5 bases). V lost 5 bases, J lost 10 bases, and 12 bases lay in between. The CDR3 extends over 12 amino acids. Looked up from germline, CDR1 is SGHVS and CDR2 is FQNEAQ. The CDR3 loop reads CASSLRTREQFF. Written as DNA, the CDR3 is TGTGCCAGCAGCCTACGGACTCGCGAGCAGTTCTTC.

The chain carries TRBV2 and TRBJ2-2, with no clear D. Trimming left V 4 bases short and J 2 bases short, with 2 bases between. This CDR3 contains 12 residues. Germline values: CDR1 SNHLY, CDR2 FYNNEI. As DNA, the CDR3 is TGTGCCAGCAGTGCTAACACCGGGGAGCTGTTTTTT. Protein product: CASSANTGELFF.

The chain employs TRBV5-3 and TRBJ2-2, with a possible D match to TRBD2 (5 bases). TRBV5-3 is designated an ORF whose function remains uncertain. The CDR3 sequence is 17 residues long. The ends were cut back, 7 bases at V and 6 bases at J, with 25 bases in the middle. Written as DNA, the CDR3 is TGTGCCAGAGTAGTCAACAACACACCCGGGAATTCCGGGGAGCTGTTTTTT. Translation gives CARVVNNTPGNSGELFF.

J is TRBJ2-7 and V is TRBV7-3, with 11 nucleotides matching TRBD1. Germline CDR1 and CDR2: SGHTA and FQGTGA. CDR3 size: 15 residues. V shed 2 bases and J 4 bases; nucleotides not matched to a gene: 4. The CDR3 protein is CASSLGQGATYEQYF. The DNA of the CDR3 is TGTGCCAGCAGCTTAGGACAGGGGGCTACTTACGAGCAGTACTTC.

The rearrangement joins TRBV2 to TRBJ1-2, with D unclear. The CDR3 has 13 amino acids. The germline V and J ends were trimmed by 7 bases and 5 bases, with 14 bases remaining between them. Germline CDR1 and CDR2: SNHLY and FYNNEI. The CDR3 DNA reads TGTGCCAGCAAAGGCAGACTTCAGTATGGCTACACCTTC. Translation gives CASKGRLQYGYTF.